These 32 T cell receptor beta chains were all obtained from the same sample, sequenced in a study of T cells in localized non-small cell lung cancer. Clones were read by immunoSEQ multiplex PCR, and TCRdb kept only the in-frame ones, dropping some. Of tens of thousands of clones in the sample, 84% were seen once. This specimen was peripheral blood, taken before any cancer treatment. The receptor source for this set is a female donor of 60 years or more with stage I lung adenocarcinoma.

The V gene is TRBV7-2, the J gene TRBJ2-7; D is uncertain. This CDR3 is built from 11 residues. V was pared by 4 bases and J by 2 bases, with 3 bases between. Germline V gene data show CDR1 as SGHTA and CDR2 as FQGNSA. The CDR3 nucleotides read TGTGCCAGCAGCTCTCCCTACGAGCAGTACTTC. It encodes CASSSPYEQYF.

The gene calls are TRBV11-2 and TRBJ1-1; 10 nucleotides match TRBD1. The CDR3 loop spans 14 amino acids. Losses at the gene ends were 6 bases for V and 8 bases for J; bases not matched to a gene: 9. Germline CDR1 and CDR2: SGHAT and FQNNGV. DNA for the CDR3: TGTGCCAGCAGTCCCAGACAGGGGGCTTTAGAAGCTTTCTTT. Translated, it gives CASSPRQGALEAFF.

J is TRBJ2-5 and V is TRBV19; D is perhaps TRBD1 (5 bases). Germline V gene sequence: CDR1 LNHDA, CDR2 SQIVND (reference sequence). The ends were cut back, 8 bases at V and 3 bases at J, with 16 bases in the middle. This CDR3 has 14 residues. The CDR3 nucleotides are TGTGCCAGTTCATCCCAGGGAAAGGAAGAGACCCAGTACTTC. Translation gives CASSSQGKEETQYF.

This chain uses TRBV19 with TRBJ1-2; TRBD1 might be the D (5 bases). The CDR3 covers 11 residues. V was cut by 1 base and J by 11 bases, with 8 bases left in between. Germline V gene data show CDR1 as LNHDA and CDR2 as SQIVND (reference sequence). The CDR3 protein is CASSIAGAYTF. The CDR3 DNA follows: TGTGCCAGTAGTATAGCCGGGGCGTACACCTTC.

J is TRBJ2-1 and V is TRBV28, with 10 bases aligning to TRBD2. CDR1 is MDHEN, CDR2 SYDVKM, per germline. The CDR3 consists of 15 residues. V lost 3 bases to trimming and J lost 7 bases; unmatched junction nucleotides: 6. CDR3 region: CASSFGLAGENEQFF. DNA for the CDR3: TGTGCCAGCAGTTTTGGGCTAGCGGGAGAAAATGAGCAGTTCTTC.

J is TRBJ1-5 and V is TRBV5-6; D perhaps matches TRBD1 (5 bases). The germline gives CDR1 SGHDT, CDR2 YYEEEE. V lost 2 bases, J lost 2 bases, and 8 bases lay in between. The CDR3 loop spans 14 amino acids. For the CDR3, the DNA is TGTGCCAGCAGCTTAAGGGGAGGCAATCAGCCCCAGCATTTT. It encodes CASSLRGGNQPQHF.

The chain carries TRBV29-1 and TRBJ2-3, with TRBD1 matching 7 bases. J lost 4 bases, V lost 5 bases, and 3 bases had no gene match. This CDR3 is built from 12 residues. Looked up from germline, CDR1 is SQVTM and CDR2 is ANQGSEA. The CDR3 protein is CSVRQGPDTQYF. The DNA of the CDR3 is TGCAGCGTTCGACAGGGACCAGATACGCAGTATTTT.

V usage is TRBV7-9 and J usage is TRBJ2-5; the match to TRBD2 covers 8 bases. The CDR3 has 16 residues. Trimming at V came to 6 bases and at J to 1 base, leaving 10 bases not matched to a gene. Germline V gene data show CDR1 as SEHNR and CDR2 as FQNEAQ (reference sequence). CDR3 loop: CASSPTGGYRQETQYF. CDR3 DNA sequence: TGTGCCAGCAGTCCCACGGGAGGGTATCGCCAAGAGACCCAGTACTTC.

This chain uses TRBV6-1 with TRBJ2-3; TRBD1 aligns across 9 bases. This CDR3 comprises 17 residues. V lost 4 bases and J lost 4; bases outside the gene matches: 12. Germline CDR1 MNHNS, CDR2 SASEGT. In nucleotides, the CDR3 is TGTGCCAGCAGTGCACAACCGGGACAGGGCTTCGCAGATACGCAGTATTTT. Its translation: CASSAQPGQGFADTQYF.

This chain joins TRBV2 and TRBJ1-5, with D possibly matching TRBD1 (6 bases). Trimming cost V 4 bases and J 7 bases, with 11 bases left between them. Germline loops: CDR1 SNHLY, CDR2 FYNNEI. The length of the CDR3 is 13 residues. This chain's CDR3 is CASSARQGQPQHF. CDR3 DNA: TGTGCCAGCAGTGCGCGCCAGGGGCAGCCCCAGCATTTT.

This sequence joins TRBV28 and TRBJ1-2; unclear D gene. Germline values: CDR1 MDHEN, CDR2 SYDVKM. This CDR3 has 12 residues. V lost 3 bases to trimming and J lost 4 bases, with 6 bases between them. The CDR3 reads CASSFGVYGYTF. The CDR3 nucleotides are TGTGCCAGCAGTTTCGGGGTCTATGGCTACACCTTC.

This clone was counted a few times. The rearrangement links TRBV7-6 to TRBJ1-5; 8 nucleotides align to TRBD1. Trimming at V came to 4 bases and at J to 0 bases, leaving 5 bases not matched to a gene. From germline, CDR1 is SGHVS and CDR2 FNYEAQ. This CDR3 comprises 16 residues. In DNA, the CDR3 is TGTGCCAGCAGCTCGACAGGGGCCCTTAGCAATCAGCCCCAGCATTTT. Translating it yields CASSSTGALSNQPQHF.

This chain connects TRBV9 to TRBJ2-2; D is undetermined. V lost 2 bases and J lost 0, with 8 bases in between. The CDR3 extends over 15 amino acids. CDR1 is SGDLS and CDR2 is YYNGEE in the germline V gene. The CDR3 reads CASSVRPSNTGELFF. CDR3 bases: TGTGCCAGCAGCGTCCGACCTTCGAACACCGGGGAGCTGTTTTTT. The entire variable domain, with the rest obtained from reference TRBV9 and TRBJ2-2, is as follows: DSGVTQTPKHLITATGQRVTLRCSPRSGDLSVYWYQQSLDQGLQFLIQYYNGEERAKGNILERFSAQQFPDLHSELNLSSLELGDSALYFCASSVRPSNTGELFFGEGSRLTVL.

The J gene is TRBJ2-3, the V gene TRBV7-9; D not resolved. Germline CDR1 reads SEHNR; CDR2 reads FQNEAQ (reference sequence). The V gene lost 5 bases and the J gene lost 6 bases, with 18 bases spanning the gap. The CDR3 runs 15 residues. The CDR3 DNA reads as TGTGCCAGCAGCCCCGGGTCGGATCGATCTGATACGCAGTATTTT. Encoded protein: CASSPGSDRSDTQYF.

The chain combines TRBV6-6 with TRBJ1-4; 8 positions agree with TRBD1. The junction had 8 bases not matched to a gene; V was cut back by 5 bases and J by 6 bases. The CDR3 sequence is 15 residues long. CDR1 and CDR2 from the germline V gene are MNHNY and SVGAGI (reference sequence). The CDR3 DNA reads TGTGCCAGCAGTCCTGGACAGGGAGGAGATGAAAAACTGTTTTTT. This translates into CASSPGQGGDEKLFF.

This clone was seen a single time. V usage is TRBV7-8 and J usage is TRBJ1-4; D unclear. Germline CDR1 reads SGHVS; CDR2 reads FQNEAQ. Trimming cost V 5 bases and J 0 bases, with 7 bases left between them. The CDR3 has 14 residues. The CDR3 DNA reads as TGTGCCAGCAGCGAGCGAACAACTAATGAAAAACTGTTTTTT. Its protein product is CASSERTTNEKLFF. The whole variable domain, remainder taken from reference TRBV7-8 and TRBJ1-4, is GAGVSQSPRYKVAKRGQDVALRCDPISGHVSLFWYQQALGQGPEFLTYFQNEAQLDKSGLPSDRFFAERPEGSVSTLKIQRTQQEDSAVYLCASSERTTNEKLFFGSGTQLSVL.

The CDR3 here is CASSETGTGTDTQYF. The CDR3 region has the DNA TGCGCCAGCAGTGAAACCGGGACTGGCACAGATACGCAGTATTTT. The chain links TRBV10-2 to TRBJ2-3; possibly TRBD2 for D (6 bases). The CDR3 contains 15 residues. In germline, CDR1 is WSHSY, CDR2 SAAADI. With 3 bases removed from V and 1 base from J, the gap between germline ends came to 11 bases.

The chain joins TRBV6-5 to TRBJ1-5; 11 positions match TRBD1. This CDR3 region has 16 residues. Germline values: CDR1 MNHEY, CDR2 SVGAGI. V trimming: 2 bases; J trimming: 6 bases; junction bases outside the gene matches: 6. CDR3 region: CASSYSGQGASQPQHF. The CDR3 DNA sequence: TGTGCCAGCAGTTACAGTGGACAGGGGGCAAGTCAGCCCCAGCATTTT.

The chain couples TRBV7-8 to TRBJ1-5, with TRBD1 identical over 7 bases. The CDR3 runs to 17 residues. Trimming at V came to 1 base and at J to 5 bases, leaving 11 bases not matched to a gene. Germline assignment: CDR1 SGHVS and CDR2 FQNEAQ. The CDR3 nucleotides are TGTGCCAGCAGCTTAGGAAGGGGGCGGTTTGTAGATCAGCCCCAGCATTTT. It is translated as CASSLGRGRFVDQPQHF.

The CDR3 bases are TGTGCCAGCAGCTTTGCCTTACAGGGGGCCTTCGGCTACACCTTC. It specifies CASSFALQGAFGYTF. The chain employs TRBV5-5 and TRBJ1-2, with TRBD1 matching over 9 bases. The CDR3 extends over 15 amino acids. Germline V gene sequence: CDR1 SGHKS, CDR2 YYEKEE (reference sequence). The trim removed 2 bases at V and 8 bases at J, leaving 10 bases unmatched.

The chain recombines TRBV5-4 with TRBJ1-2, with D maybe TRBD1 (5 bases). The ends were cut back, 0 bases at V and 5 bases at J, with 14 bases in the middle. The germline CDR1 and CDR2 sequences are SGHNT and YYREEE (reference sequence). The CDR3 sequence is 15 residues long. In DNA form, the CDR3 reads TGTGCCAGCAGCTTGGTTGGGAGCCGGGGGTATGGCTACACCTTC. It specifies CASSLVGSRGYGYTF.

The V gene is TRBV6-1, the J gene TRBJ2-5, with no clear D. Per the germline V gene, CDR1 is MNHNS and CDR2 is SASEGT. V was trimmed by 5 bases and J by 5 bases, leaving 12 bases between them. The CDR3 is 13 residues long. The CDR3 DNA is TGTGCCAGCAGTAGTATTAGGCGGGAGACCCAGTACTTC. Translating gives CASSSIRRETQYF.

The chain links TRBV6-4 to TRBJ2-7; no definite D call. Germline loops: CDR1 MRHNA, CDR2 SNTAGT. V was shortened by 0 bases and J by 0 bases, with 9 bases between the two germline ends. The CDR3 is 15 amino acids. The DNA of the CDR3 is TGTGCCAGCAGTGACTCCCCCAGAATCTCCTACGAGCAGTACTTC. As protein: CASSDSPRISYEQYF.

A note on this clone: Other DNA variants within this sample encode the same CDR3. This chain uses TRBV7-8 with TRBJ1-3; no clear D. Germline assignment: CDR1 SGHVS and CDR2 FQNEAQ. V lost 6 bases and J lost 3, with 6 bases in between. The CDR3 sequence is 12 residues long. CDR3 sequence: CASSFSGNTIYF. In nucleotides, the CDR3 is TGTGCCAGCAGTTTCAGTGGAAACACCATATATTTT.

The chain joins TRBV18 to TRBJ2-1, with 11 positions matching TRBD2. Germline CDR1 KGHSH, CDR2 LQKENI. The V and J ends lost 3 bases and 7 bases, in that order; junction bases with no gene match: 5. The CDR3 contains 15 residues. The CDR3 here is CASSPLAGGGNEQFF. Written as DNA, the CDR3 is TGTGCCAGCTCACCGCTAGCGGGAGGCGGAAATGAGCAGTTCTTC.

V is TRBV6-5 and J is TRBJ2-7; no clear D gene. Germline loops: CDR1 MNHEY, CDR2 SVGAGI. V lost 5 bases to trimming and J lost 2 bases, with 4 bases between them. The CDR3 extends over 11 amino acids. Here the CDR3 reads CASSPTYEQYF. The DNA of the CDR3 is TGTGCCAGCAGTCCAACCTACGAGCAGTACTTC.

V gene TRBV15 combines with J gene TRBJ1-5; 7 nucleotides line up with TRBD1. Germline lookup yields CDR1 LNHNV and CDR2 YYDKDF (reference sequence). The CDR3 is made up of 15 amino acids. The V segment lost 3 bases and the J segment 1 base; nucleotides outside the gene matches: 3. The DNA for the CDR3 is TGTGCCACCAGCAGCGACAGGGCAAGCAATCAGCCCCAGCATTTT. This sequence encodes CATSSDRASNQPQHF.

This clone was observed a few times. The chain is built from TRBV7-3 and TRBJ2-2; D is perhaps TRBD1 (5 bases). With 5 bases removed from V and 4 bases from J, the gap between germline ends came to 14 bases. This CDR3 has 15 residues. Germline loops: CDR1 SGHTA, CDR2 FQGTGA. CDR3 sequence reads: CASSRLTGRTGELFF. CDR3 sequence (DNA): TGTGCCAGCAGCCGGCTAACAGGTCGCACCGGGGAGCTGTTTTTT. Complete variable domain (other parts from reference TRBV7-3 and TRBJ2-2): GAGVSQTPSNKVTEKGKYVELRCDPISGHTALYWYRQSLGQGPEFLIYFQGTGAADDSGLPNDRFFAVRPEGSVSTLKIQRTERGDSAVYLCASSRLTGRTGELFFGEGSRLTVL.

This chain joins TRBV14 and TRBJ2-2; possibly TRBD2 for D (7 bases). Looked up from germline, CDR1 is SGHDN and CDR2 is FVKESK. This CDR3 comprises 15 residues. Trimming removed 1 base from V and 3 bases from J, with 9 bases in between. The CDR3 loop is CASSQAGGYTGELFF. CDR3 coding DNA: TGTGCCAGCAGCCAAGCGGGGGGCTACACCGGGGAGCTGTTTTTT.

This chain joins TRBV11-2 and TRBJ1-2, with D uncertain. Germline CDR1 SGHAT, CDR2 FQNNGV. The CDR3 sequence is 13 residues long. V lost 9 bases, J lost 0 bases, and 11 bases lay in between. The CDR3 reads CASRAPANYGYTF. CDR3 DNA: TGTGCCAGTAGGGCCCCCGCTAACTATGGCTACACCTTC. The full variable domain, completed using reference TRBV11-2 and TRBJ1-2, is EAGVAQSPRYKIIEKRQSVAFWCNPISGHATLYWYQQILGQGPKLLIQFQNNGVVDDSQLPKDRFSAERLKGVDSTLKIQPAKLEDSAVYLCASRAPANYGYTFGSGTRLTVV.

The chain couples TRBV19 to TRBJ1-2, with D tentatively TRBD1 (5 bases). CDR3 length equals 14 residues. The germline V gene has CDR1 LNHDA and CDR2 SQIVND (reference sequence). Trimming pared 2 bases from V and 7 bases from J, leaving 14 bases between. The CDR3 bases are TGTGCCAGTAGTATATCGGGTGCAGGGAGTGGCTACACCTTC. Protein product: CASSISGAGSGYTF.

The rearrangement uses TRBV2 and TRBJ1-1; TRBD1 matches 10 bases. CDR1 and CDR2 (germline): SNHLY, FYNNEI. The CDR3 consists of 13 residues. The V gene end was trimmed by 8 bases and the J gene end by 4 bases; junction bases not matched to a gene: 4. The CDR3 reads CASWTGGGTEAFF. The CDR3 DNA is TGTGCCAGCTGGACAGGGGGAGGCACTGAAGCTTTCTTT.